This entry describes one TCR beta chain. Sequencing was performed with immunoSEQ multiplex PCR; in TCRdb, only in-frame clones are kept and a portion is missing. The sample contains about 27,000 clones, 88% of which appear only once. The data were obtained in a study of T cell changes during pregnancy in multiple sclerosis. Germline CDR1 and CDR2: GTSNPN and SVGIG (reference sequence). Trimming took 2 bases from V and 0 from J, leaving 11 bases between them. The CDR3 has 14 amino acids. This TCR was sampled from a female donor with multiple sclerosis, enrolled in a pregnancy study. The chain carries TRBV30 and TRBJ2-7, with D tentatively TRBD2 (6 bases). This specimen was CD8+ T cells from peripheral blood mononuclear cells, taken in the second trimester of pregnancy. The CDR3 nucleotides are TGTGCCTGGAGTTCAACCGGGAGCTCCTACGAGCAGTACTTC. Amino acid sequence: CAWSSTGSSYEQYF.